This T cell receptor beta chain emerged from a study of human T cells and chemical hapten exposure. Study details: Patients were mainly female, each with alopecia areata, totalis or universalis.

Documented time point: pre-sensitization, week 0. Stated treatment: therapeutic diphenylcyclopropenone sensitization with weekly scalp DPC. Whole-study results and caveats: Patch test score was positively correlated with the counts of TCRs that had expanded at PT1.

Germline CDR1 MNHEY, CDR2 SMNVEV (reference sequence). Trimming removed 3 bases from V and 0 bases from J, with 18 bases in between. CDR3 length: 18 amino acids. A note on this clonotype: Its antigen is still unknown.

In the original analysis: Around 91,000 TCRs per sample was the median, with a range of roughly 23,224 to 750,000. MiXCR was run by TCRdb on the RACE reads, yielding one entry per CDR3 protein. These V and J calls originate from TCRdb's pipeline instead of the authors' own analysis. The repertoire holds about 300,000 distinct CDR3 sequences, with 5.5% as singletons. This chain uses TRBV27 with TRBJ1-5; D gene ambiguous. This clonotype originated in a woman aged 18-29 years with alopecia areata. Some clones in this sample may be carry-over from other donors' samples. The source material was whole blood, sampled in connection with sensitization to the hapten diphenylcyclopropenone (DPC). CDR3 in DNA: TGTGCCAGCAGTTTCGACCCAGACGGTCCATATAGCAATCAGCCCCAGCATTTT. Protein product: CASSFDPDGPYSNQPQHF.